This T cell receptor (beta chain) derives from a study of cytomegalovirus exposure and HLA in healthy donors. Notes on the study in general: In an earlier analysis, most TCR beta V segments were productive about 87% or about 30% of the time.

On this clone itself: Its antigen remains unidentified.

This CDR3 is built from 14 residues. Per germline, CDR1 SQVTM and CDR2 ANQGSEA. The V and J ends lost 8 bases and 2 bases, in that order; junction bases with no gene match: 8. The study ran its PCR with 60 Vbeta and 13 Jbeta primers. Generated by immunoSEQ multiplex PCR, the TCRdb table keeps only in-frame clones and is missing some. The data hold over 95,000 clones, with 75% to 80% observed a single time. The sequencing input was PBMCs. The origin of this receptor is a woman aged 40 to 55 in good health and CMV-seropositive. The chain joins TRBV29-1 to TRBJ2-2, with TRBD1 identical over 7 bases. CDR3 DNA sequence: TGCAGCATAAGACAGGGAAAAAACACCGGGGAGCTGTTTTTT. Protein: CSIRQGKNTGELFF.